Below, 27 T cell receptor beta chains from the same sample are listed, as sequenced in a study of PD-1 blockade in classical Hodgkin lymphoma. Relapse after autologous stem cell transplantation occurred in every patient, and brentuximab vedotin exposure varied. Assay used: immunoSEQ multiplex PCR; TCRdb lists only in-frame clones, some missing. The sample gives about 97,000 clones, roughly 88% of which show up once; 9% to 15% is in the top ten. Source: peripheral blood mononuclear cells (PBMCs), taken at baseline. The receptors shown here come from a human donor with classical Hodgkin lymphoma.

The rearrangement uses TRBV10-3 and TRBJ2-7; tentatively, D is TRBD1 or TRBD2 (5 bases each). The CDR3 spans 13 residues. In germline, CDR1 is ENHRY, CDR2 SYGVKD. V was shortened by 2 bases and J by 3 bases, with 8 bases between the two germline ends. CDR3 DNA sequence: TGTGCCATCAGTGAGGGGACCCTCTACGAGCAGTACTTC. As protein: CAISEGTLYEQYF.

The chain joins TRBV12-5 to TRBJ2-1, with 14 bases lining up with TRBD2. Losses at the gene ends were 5 bases for V and 9 bases for J; bases not matched to a gene: 9. CDR3 length: 16 amino acids. The germline V gene encodes CDR1 LGHNT and CDR2 FRNRAP. The CDR3 is CASGLGLAGVTGEQFF. The CDR3 DNA reads as TGTGCTAGTGGTCTGGGACTAGCGGGAGTGACAGGTGAGCAGTTCTTC. Drawing the rest from reference TRBV12-5 and TRBJ2-1, the complete variable domain is DARVTQTPRHKVTEMGQEVTMRCQPILGHNTVFWYRQTMMQGLELLAYFRNRAPLDDSGMPKDRFSAEMPDATLATLKIQPSEPRDSAVYFCASGLGLAGVTGEQFFGPGTRLTVL.

This clone was recorded many times. This chain uses TRBV6-6 with TRBJ1-5, with a tentative D call TRBD1 (6 bases). The CDR3 totals 12 residues. Germline lookup yields CDR1 MNHNY and CDR2 SVGAGI (reference sequence). CDR3 DNA sequence: TGTGCGGCGGGACACAGCAATCAGCCCCAGCATTTT. Translation gives CAAGHSNQPQHF.

This clone was seen a single time. The V gene is TRBV5-1, the J gene TRBJ2-4; 7 bases agree with TRBD1. V was clipped by 0 bases and J by 6 bases; unmatched bases: 6. The length of the CDR3 is 15 residues. Germline CDR1 SGHRS, CDR2 YFSETQ. CDR3 DNA sequence: TGCGCCAGCAGCTTGGGGACAGGCTTTCCAAACATTCAGTACTTC. Protein product: CASSLGTGFPNIQYF.

The V call is TRBV11-2, the J call TRBJ2-2; no clear D. The CDR3 sequence is 14 residues long. CDR1 and CDR2 from the germline V gene are SGHAT and FQNNGV. V was trimmed by 1 base and J by 4 bases, leaving 7 bases between them. The CDR3 reads CASSLGSGTGELFF. The DNA for the CDR3 is TGTGCCAGCAGCTTAGGCAGTGGCACCGGGGAGCTGTTTTTT.

In DNA form, the CDR3 reads TGTGCCAGCAGTTCCGACAGGGGGCACAATGAGCAGTTCTTC. This codes for CASSSDRGHNEQFF. This chain uses TRBV27 with TRBJ2-1; TRBD1 matches 10 bases. CDR1 is MNHEY and CDR2 is SMNVEV in the germline V gene (reference sequence). CDR3 length: 14 amino acids. Trimming cost V 4 bases and J 5 bases; bases outside gene matches: 2.

V gene TRBV5-1 combines with J gene TRBJ2-1, with unresolved D. V shed 0 bases and J shed 10 bases, with 8 bases lying between them. This CDR3 region has 12 residues. Per germline, CDR1 SGHRS and CDR2 YFSETQ. In nucleotides, the CDR3 is TGCGCCAGCAGCTTGGAACCCTCCGAGCAGTTCTTC. The encoded protein is CASSLEPSEQFF.

V gene TRBV27 combines with J gene TRBJ2-7, with TRBD1 matching over 10 bases. CDR3 length: 14 residues. J was trimmed by 5 bases and V by 8 bases; bases with no gene match: 9. CDR1 and CDR2 (germline): MNHEY, SMNVEV (reference sequence). CDR3 sequence: CASWGDRGTHEQYF. The DNA for the CDR3 is TGTGCCAGCTGGGGGGACAGGGGAACCCACGAGCAGTACTTC.

This clone was detected only a few times. The chain links TRBV18 to TRBJ2-6; D is perhaps TRBD2 (5 bases). In germline, CDR1 is KGHSH, CDR2 LQKENI. The CDR3 consists of 15 residues. Trimming stripped 3 bases from V and 4 bases from J, with 10 bases between. The CDR3 here is CASSPVRAGANVLTF. DNA of the CDR3: TGTGCCAGCTCACCTGTGAGGGCCGGGGCCAACGTCCTGACTTTC.

The chain couples TRBV28 to TRBJ2-5; 9 bases line up with TRBD2. V was clipped by 6 bases and J by 2 bases; unmatched bases: 4. This CDR3 is 14 amino acids long. Germline V gene lookup returns CDR1 MDHEN and CDR2 SYDVKM. CDR3 bases: TGTGCCAGCAGGGCTAGCGGGGCTCAAGAGACCCAGTACTTC. This sequence encodes CASRASGAQETQYF.

The chain employs TRBV7-2 and TRBJ2-7, with D possibly TRBD2 on 5 matching bases. Trimming pared 8 bases from V and 0 bases from J, leaving 20 bases between. Looked up from germline, CDR1 is SGHTA and CDR2 is FQGNSA. The CDR3 has 16 amino acids. In nucleotides, the CDR3 is TGTGCCAGCCAGGCGAGCCGAGGGATAGGCTCCTACGAGCAGTACTTC. Protein sequence: CASQASRGIGSYEQYF. The full variable domain, completed using reference TRBV7-2 and TRBJ2-7, is GAGVSQSPSNKVTEKGKDVELRCDPISGHTALYWYRQSLGQGLEFLIYFQGNSAPDKSGLPSDRFSAERTGGSVSTLTIQRTQQEDSAVYLCASQASRGIGSYEQYFGPGTRLTVT.

V and J are TRBV11-3 and TRBJ2-6, with a tentative D call TRBD1 (5 bases). Germline V CDR1 and CDR2: SGHNT, YENEEA. Trimming pared 5 bases from V and 4 bases from J, leaving 15 bases between. This CDR3 region has 16 residues. The chain's CDR3 is CASSNGRGAGANVLTF. The DNA for the CDR3 is TGTGCCAGCAGCAACGGAAGGGGTGCGGGGGCCAACGTCCTGACTTTC.

This clone has more than one count but fewer than ten. This sequence joins TRBV6-5 and TRBJ1-1, with unresolved D. The germline V gene encodes CDR1 MNHEY and CDR2 SVGAGI. This CDR3 spans 13 amino acids. The ends were cut back, 3 bases at V and 1 base at J, with 6 bases in the middle. The CDR3 is CASSYNQNTEAFF. For the CDR3, the DNA is TGTGCCAGCAGTTATAACCAGAACACTGAAGCTTTCTTT.

The chain couples TRBV12-2 to TRBJ1-3; TRBD1 is the table's D call and was not checked against the DNA. TRBV12-2 is annotated as a pseudogene. The CDR3 runs 14 residues. The CDR3: CASRSRTGGDTIYF. Written as DNA, the CDR3 is TGTGCAAGTCGCTCCAGGACAGGGGGGGACACCATATATTTT.

The chain employs TRBV9 and TRBJ2-3; 10 bases are a match to TRBD2. The CDR3 length is 17 residues. The J segment lost 4 bases and the V segment lost 7 bases, leaving 15 bases of the junction unmatched. The V gene's germline CDR1 is SGDLS and CDR2 YYNGEE. CDR3 loop: CASEVDTTLAGADTQYF. The CDR3 DNA follows: TGTGCCAGCGAAGTGGACACAACCCTAGCGGGAGCAGATACGCAGTATTTT.

The gene calls are TRBV5-1 and TRBJ1-1; possible D gene TRBD1, 6 bases. Deletions cut 0 bases from V and 3 bases from J, with 12 bases between. This CDR3 has 15 amino acids. Germline V gene lookup returns CDR1 SGHRS and CDR2 YFSETQ. CDR3 bases: TGCGCCAGCAGCTTGGCCCTGGGGGCGGACACTGAAGCTTTCTTT. This translates into CASSLALGADTEAFF.

V gene TRBV6-1 combines with J gene TRBJ1-2, with a tentative D call TRBD1 (6 bases). V lost 3 bases, J lost 3 bases, and 14 bases lay in between. The CDR3 sequence is 15 residues long. Germline assignment: CDR1 MNHNS and CDR2 SASEGT. CDR3 nucleotides: TGTGCCAGCAGTGATTCCCCCGGGGGGCACTATGGCTACACCTTC. Translating gives CASSDSPGGHYGYTF.

This chain links TRBV19 with TRBJ2-1, with D perhaps matching TRBD1 (6 bases). The CDR3 runs 14 residues. Trimming pared 4 bases from V and 5 bases from J, leaving 12 bases between. Germline V gene data show CDR1 as LNHDA and CDR2 as SQIVND (reference sequence). The CDR3 region is CASSTYGTNNEQFF. The CDR3 region has the DNA TGTGCCAGTAGTACCTACGGGACAAACAATGAGCAGTTCTTC. Supplemented by reference TRBV19 and TRBJ2-1, the full variable domain reads DGGITQSPKYLFRKEGQNVTLSCEQNLNHDAMYWYRQDPGQGLRLIYYSQIVNDFQKGDIAEGYSVSREKKESFPLTVTSAQKNPTAFYLCASSTYGTNNEQFFGPGTRLTVL.

The rearrangement uses TRBV19 and TRBJ1-5; D is perhaps TRBD1 (5 bases). The CDR3 is made up of 13 amino acids. Germline V CDR1 and CDR2: LNHDA, SQIVND (reference sequence). Trimming shortened V by 7 bases and J by 2 bases, and 9 bases separated the two germline ends. The CDR3 nucleotides are TGTGCCAGTACCCTAGGGGGCAATCAGCCCCAGCATTTT. Protein product: CASTLGGNQPQHF.

This clone was observed once. The chain carries TRBV6-4 and TRBJ2-1, with no clear D. The CDR3 loop spans 14 amino acids. The V and J ends lost 0 bases and 10 bases respectively, with 13 bases between them. Germline CDR1 reads MRHNA; CDR2 reads SNTAGT. CDR3 in amino acids: CASSDSNYPTEQFF. DNA of the CDR3: TGTGCCAGCAGTGACTCGAACTATCCCACGGAGCAGTTCTTC.

The chain uses TRBV6-5 and TRBJ2-5; 10 nucleotides align to TRBD2. Germline-derived CDR1 and CDR2 are MNHEY and SVGAGI. Germline trimming cut 4 bases from V and 1 base from J; bases unmatched to any gene: 6. CDR3 length equals 16 residues. The CDR3 DNA is TGTGCCAGCAGTTCGCTAGCGGGAGCCCCCCAAGAGACCCAGTACTTC. Translating it yields CASSSLAGAPQETQYF.

The genes are TRBV6-5 and TRBJ2-7; the D is unclear. This CDR3 has 11 amino acids. The V gene lost 2 bases and the J gene lost 4 bases, with 3 bases spanning the gap. CDR1 is MNHEY, CDR2 SVGAGI, per germline. CDR3 protein: CASSYLYEQYF. The CDR3, as DNA: TGTGCCAGCAGTTACCTGTACGAGCAGTACTTC.

The sample holds one count of this clone. The chain carries TRBV11-3 and TRBJ2-3; D tentatively fits TRBD1 or TRBD2 (5 bases each). From germline, CDR1 is SGHNT and CDR2 YENEEA. The CDR3 spans 14 residues. V lost 5 bases to trimming and J lost 6 bases, with 15 bases between them. The CDR3 loop is CASSPSRGADTQYF. CDR3 sequence (DNA): TGTGCCAGCAGCCCGTCGCGAGGGGCCGATACGCAGTATTTT.

V and J are TRBV6-6 and TRBJ1-1; the D gene is possibly TRBD1 (6 bases). V was trimmed by 6 bases and J by 1 base, leaving 12 bases between them. The CDR3 has 14 residues. In germline, CDR1 is MNHNY, CDR2 SVGAGI (reference sequence). The CDR3 loop is CASSRQASNTEAFF. CDR3 in DNA: TGTGCCAGCAGCCGACAGGCGTCGAACACTGAAGCTTTCTTT.

The CDR3 nucleotides are TGCGCCAGCAGCCCGGGGGACAGGTCGTGGGGCTACACCTTC. This codes for CASSPGDRSWGYTF. The rearrangement uses TRBV5-1 and TRBJ1-2; 8 bases are shared with TRBD1. There are 14 residues in the CDR3. The J segment lost 8 bases and the V segment lost 4 bases, leaving 10 bases of the junction unmatched. Germline V gives CDR1 SGHRS, CDR2 YFSETQ.

The chain carries TRBV27 and TRBJ1-5; 9 positions agree with TRBD1. This CDR3 region has 16 residues. V lost 5 bases, J lost 3 bases, and 8 bases stayed unmatched. Per the germline V gene, CDR1 is MNHEY and CDR2 is SMNVEV (reference sequence). Here the CDR3 reads CASSQQGASNNQPQHF. CDR3 nucleotides: TGTGCCAGCAGTCAACAGGGGGCGAGTAACAATCAGCCCCAGCATTTT.

This clone occurred a few times. The rearrangement uses TRBV19 and TRBJ1-1; no firm D call. The CDR3 is made up of 13 amino acids. V dropped 8 bases and J dropped 1 base, with 11 bases sitting between them. Germline V lookup: CDR1 LNHDA, CDR2 SQIVND (reference sequence). The CDR3 is CASAPGRNTEAFF. As DNA, the CDR3 is TGTGCCAGTGCTCCGGGAAGGAACACTGAAGCTTTCTTT.